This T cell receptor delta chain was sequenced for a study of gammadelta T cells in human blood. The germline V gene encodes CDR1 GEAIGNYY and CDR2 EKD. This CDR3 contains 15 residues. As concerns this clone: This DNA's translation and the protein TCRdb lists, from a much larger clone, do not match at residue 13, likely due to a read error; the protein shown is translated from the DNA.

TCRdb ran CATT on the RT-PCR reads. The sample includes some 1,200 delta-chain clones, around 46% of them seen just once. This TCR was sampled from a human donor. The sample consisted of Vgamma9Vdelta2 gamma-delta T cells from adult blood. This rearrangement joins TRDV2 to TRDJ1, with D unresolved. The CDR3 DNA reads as TGTGCCTGTGACTCTCTTACTACGAGCACCGATAAACCCATCTTT. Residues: CACDSLTTSTDKPIF.